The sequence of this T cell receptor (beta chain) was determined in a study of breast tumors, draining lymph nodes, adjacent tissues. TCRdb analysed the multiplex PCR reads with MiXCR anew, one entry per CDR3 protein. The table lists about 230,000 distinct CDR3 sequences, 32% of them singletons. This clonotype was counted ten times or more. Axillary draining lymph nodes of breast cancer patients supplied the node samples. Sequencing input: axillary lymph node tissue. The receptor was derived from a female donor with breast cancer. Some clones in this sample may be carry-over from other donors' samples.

The CDR3 DNA follows: TGTGCCAGCACCCAGCGCCTAGCGGGGGATACGCAGTATTTT. Residues: CASTQRLAGDTQYF. The V gene is TRBV6-1, the J gene TRBJ2-3; TRBD2 aligns across 9 bases. There are 14 residues in the CDR3. Germline V CDR1 and CDR2: MNHNS, SASEGT. Trimming removed 7 bases from V and 6 bases from J; junction bases left unmatched: 8.